These 6 T cell receptor beta chains were sequenced from one sample in a study of regulatory T cells in long-lasting Graves disease. Time point in this sample: newly diagnosed GD, antithyroid drugs for less than 3 months. The TCR library used RNA extracted from PBMCs. Investigators prepared the TCR beta libraries by applying iRepertoire HTBI primers and Arm-PCR of CDR3 regions. One entry per CDR3 protein, called by TCRdb with MiXCR from the multiplex PCR reads. The sample has a few hundred thousand distinct CDR3 sequences, around 20% seen once. This sample also appeared in a second study, on T cells in Graves' hyperthyroidism and ophthalmopathy.

The specimen comprised peripheral blood mononuclear cells (PBMCs), sampled at new diagnosis, from a patient treated with antithyroid drugs. The receptors derive from a woman in her thirties with Graves disease.

The rearrangement uses TRBV20-1 and TRBJ2-3; D is possibly TRBD1 or TRBD2 (5 bases each). Germline V gene sequence: CDR1 DFQATT, CDR2 SNEGSKA (reference sequence). Trimming took off 4 bases at V and 2 bases at J, with 13 bases between the two ends. The CDR3 spans 14 residues. In nucleotides, the CDR3 is TGCAGTGCTACTAGTCGGGACCACACAGATACGCAGTATTTT. This sequence encodes CSATSRDHTDTQYF.

There are many counts of this clonotype. The chain employs TRBV28 and TRBJ2-7, with 7 bases aligning to TRBD1. The CDR3 is 14 residues long. Germline values: CDR1 MDHEN, CDR2 SYDVKM. J lost 1 base, V lost 6 bases, and 6 bases had no gene match. In DNA, the CDR3 is TGTGCCAGCAGCCCTGACAGGGTATCCTACGAGCAGTACTTC. Amino acids: CASSPDRVSYEQYF.

This clonotype came up many times. Sequence at one end of the junction differs from germline and may be a read error. The chain carries TRBV6-1 and TRBJ1-4; TRBD1 matches 8 bases. Germline assignment: CDR1 MNHNS and CDR2 SASEGT. This CDR3 region has 14 residues. DNA for the CDR3: TGTGCCAGCAATCCGGGACAGGCTAAGGAAAAACTGTTTTTT. This gives the protein CASNPGQAKEKLFF.

This clonotype appeared many times. The J gene is TRBJ1-1, the V gene TRBV19; the D gene is possibly TRBD1 (6 bases). V was shortened by 9 bases and J by 2 bases, with 13 bases between the two germline ends. CDR1 and CDR2 from the germline V gene are LNHDA and SQIVND (reference sequence). The CDR3 runs 13 residues. The chain's CDR3 is CASWTAKNTEAFF. The CDR3 coding sequence is TGTGCCAGCTGGACAGCAAAAAACACTGAAGCTTTCTTT.

This clonotype has ten or more counts. V is TRBV18 and J is TRBJ2-1; D may be TRBD2 (6 bases). CDR1 and CDR2 (germline): KGHSH, LQKENI. Trimming stripped 3 bases from V and 5 bases from J, with 17 bases between. The length of the CDR3 is 16 residues. The CDR3 reads CASSPTREWLNNEQFF. For the CDR3, the DNA is TGTGCCAGCTCACCCACACGGGAGTGGTTGAACAATGAGCAGTTCTTC.

The V call is TRBV5-6, the J call TRBJ1-2; 8 positions agree with TRBD1. The CDR3 sequence is 15 residues long. Trimming took 2 bases from V and 9 from J; bases not matched to a gene: 12. Germline V gives CDR1 SGHDT, CDR2 YYEEEE. CDR3 loop: CASSFWDRNFGSYTF. Here the CDR3 DNA reads TGTGCCAGCAGCTTTTGGGACAGGAATTTTGGGAGCTACACCTTC.